These 7 T cell receptor beta chains came from one sample sequenced in a study of blood T cell repertoires in COVID-19. The assay was immunoSEQ multiplex PCR, and TCRdb's table has in-frame clones only and misses some. The sample consists of around 250,000 clones, 80% to 90% of them appearing once. The sequencing input was PBMCs or T cells enriched from blood (not recorded which). Every receptor here comes from a middle-aged woman who had been exposed to COVID-19.

J is TRBJ2-3 and V is TRBV5-4, with a possible D match to TRBD2 (6 bases). CDR1 is SGHNT, CDR2 YYREEE, per germline (reference sequence). Trimming pared 0 bases from V and 4 bases from J, leaving 18 bases between. The CDR3 length is 17 residues. This chain's CDR3 is CASSLAVDYSIPDTQYF. The CDR3 DNA reads TGTGCCAGCAGCTTGGCGGTGGACTACTCAATCCCAGATACGCAGTATTTT.

The chain joins TRBV7-3 to TRBJ1-3; unclear D gene. The V end lost 0 bases, the J end lost 4 bases, and 7 bases lay between the germline ends. The CDR3 loop spans 14 amino acids. Germline lookup yields CDR1 SGHTA and CDR2 FQGTGA. CDR3: CASSLTYGGNTIYF. The CDR3 DNA reads as TGTGCCAGCAGCTTAACTTACGGGGGAAACACCATATATTTT.

J is TRBJ1-1 and V is TRBV27; D might be TRBD1 (5 bases). The CDR3 length is 15 residues. Germline V gene data show CDR1 as MNHEY and CDR2 as SMNVEV (reference sequence). The ends were cut back, 3 bases at V and 7 bases at J, with 18 bases in the middle. CDR3 residues: CASSFRGTYLFEAFF. The CDR3 coding sequence is TGTGCCAGCAGTTTTAGGGGAACCTACCTATTTGAAGCTTTCTTT.

The chain combines TRBV2 with TRBJ1-6, with TRBD1 matching 8 bases. V shed 5 bases and J 0 bases; nucleotides not matched to a gene: 3. The CDR3 has 16 amino acids. Germline V gene sequence: CDR1 SNHLY, CDR2 FYNNEI. The chain's CDR3 is CASSRTGGSYNSPLHF. The DNA of the CDR3 is TGTGCCAGCAGTCGTACAGGGGGCTCCTATAATTCACCCCTCCACTTT.

This rearrangement joins TRBV6-9 to TRBJ1-3, with TRBD1 matching 9 bases. The V segment lost 5 bases and the J segment 2 bases; nucleotides outside the gene matches: 10. The CDR3 is 17 residues long. Germline-derived CDR1 and CDR2 are MNHGY and SVAAGI. The CDR3 sequence: CASSPAEDRGPGNTIYF. CDR3 bases: TGTGCCAGCAGTCCCGCTGAGGACAGGGGACCTGGAAACACCATATATTTT.

The V and J genes are TRBV30 and TRBJ1-2; 7 nucleotides agree with TRBD1. J gave up 8 bases and V 4 bases, and 7 bases lay outside the gene matches. The CDR3 spans 12 residues. From germline, CDR1 is GTSNPN and CDR2 SVGIG (reference sequence). In DNA form, the CDR3 reads TGTGCCTGGAACCAGGGGGATCGGGGCTACACCTTC. It yields the protein CAWNQGDRGYTF.

The chain is built from TRBV9 and TRBJ2-1, with TRBD1 matching over 9 bases. This CDR3 comprises 15 residues. Germline V gene sequence: CDR1 SGDLS, CDR2 YYNGEE. The ends lost 5 bases at V and 4 bases at J; junction bases unmatched: 7. CDR3 in DNA: TGTGCCAGCAGTGGACAGGGGCTCAGGTACAATGAGCAGTTCTTC. Amino acids: CASSGQGLRYNEQFF.